This TCR beta chain originates from a study of blood T cell repertoires in COVID-19. In the original analysis: How many nucleated cells were present was estimated from reference gene primer amplification. Generated by immunoSEQ multiplex PCR, the TCRdb table keeps only in-frame clones and is missing some. The V and J calls and clone size were taken over from that table, and D and trimming were inferred from the DNA. The top ten clones hold 11% of a sample with 80,000 to 90,000 clones, around four fifths of them seen once. CDR3 length: 15 amino acids. Germline CDR1 is SGHRS and CDR2 is YFSETQ. Trimming removed 1 base at V and 7 bases at J, with 14 bases between.

The receptor comes from a man between 65 and 85 years old with acute or convalescent COVID-19. The material sequenced was peripheral blood. The chain carries TRBV5-1 and TRBJ2-2; D may be TRBD1 (5 bases). This CDR3 reads CASSLKGNPNGELFF. The CDR3 DNA reads TGCGCCAGCAGCTTGAAGGGGAACCCTAACGGGGAGCTGTTTTTT.